This T cell receptor (beta chain) was obtained from a study of blood T cell repertoires in COVID-19. Cohort 3 recovery required two negative PCRs, clearance, or symptom resolution. Authors' data handling: Reference gene primer amplification yielded estimated nucleated cell counts. TCRdb's copy holds only in-frame clones and misses some; the assay was immunoSEQ multiplex PCR. The D gene and trimming were derived from the DNA, and the V and J assignments and clone size from that table. Of fewer than 500,000 clones in the sample, approximately 92% were seen once. Looked up from germline, CDR1 is KGHSH and CDR2 is LQKENI. The CDR3 has 15 amino acids. The ends lost 4 bases at V and 3 bases at J; junction bases unmatched: 7.

The gene calls are TRBV18 and TRBJ2-3; 7 bases align to TRBD1. Input material: PBMCs or T cells enriched from blood (not recorded which). The sequence was collected from a man aged 25 to 40 who had recovered from COVID-19. CDR3 in DNA: TGTGCCAGCTCACTACAGGGGCAAGGGACAGATACGCAGTATTTT. Amino acid sequence: CASSLQGQGTDTQYF.